What follows is one TCR beta chain and its context. Its antigen is undetermined. This CDR3 contains 14 residues. CDR1 and CDR2 (germline): LNHDA, SQIVND (reference sequence). Trimming left V 7 bases short and J 5 bases short, with 15 bases between. This entry is derived from a study of T-cell memory formation after mild COVID-19. Study information: Largely, TCR clusters stayed within a single donor.

Regarding the study as a whole: What remained unconfirmed was the SARS-CoV-2 specificity of second-wave clones peaking on day 37. Most CD4+ clones that shrank were in CM and EM, while CD8+ ones turned up in EMRA.

After 5'RACE with constant-segment primers, TCR alpha and TCR beta cDNA libraries carrying sample barcodes and UMIs were obtained. TCRdb re-analysed the 5' RACE reads in MiXCR, keeping a single row per CDR3 protein. Of around 250,000 distinct CDR3 sequences listed, under 20% are singletons. The chain couples TRBV19 to TRBJ1-5; no clear D. The sample taken for sequencing was PBMCs or a T cell subset sorted from them (not recorded which). The sequence was obtained from a man aged 18 to 29 who had mild COVID-19 (a few samples of this study predate the infection). Cell type and time point are not known. The CDR3 DNA sequence: TGTGCCAGTAAGTTTCCGGGCGGGTATCAGCCCCAGCATTTT. Protein sequence: CASKFPGGYQPQHF.